These 17 T cell receptor beta chains were all obtained from the same sample, sequenced in a study of blood T cells in healthy people across ages. A second PCR, run for about 7 to 11 cycles, used a sample-barcoded 5' primer plus a J-beta primer mix. TCRdb passed the 5' RACE reads through MiXCR, listing each CDR3 protein once. The sample has 1.5 million to 2 million distinct CDR3 sequences; around 50% are singletons. What was sequenced was blood. The receptors were sampled from a woman aged 40 to 49 in good health.

This clonotype was found many times. The chain has TRBV29-1 and TRBJ2-5; the D gene is possibly TRBD2 (6 bases). With 7 bases removed from V and 2 bases from J, the gap between germline ends came to 14 bases. Germline lookup yields CDR1 SQVTM and CDR2 ANQGSEA. The CDR3 contains 13 residues. The CDR3 sequence is CSGGSGTQETQYF. In nucleotides, the CDR3 is TGCAGCGGCGGATCCGGGACTCAAGAGACCCAGTACTTC. The complete variable domain, with remaining parts taken from reference TRBV29-1 and TRBJ2-5, reads SAVISQKPSRDICQRGTSLTIQCQVDSQVTMMFWYRQQPGQSLTLIATANQGSEATYESGFVIDKFPISRPNLTFSTLTVSNMSPEDSSIYLCSGGSGTQETQYFGPGTRLLVL.

This sequence joins TRBV7-2 and TRBJ1-2; 7 bases match TRBD1. CDR3 length equals 15 residues. Looked up from germline, CDR1 is SGHTA and CDR2 is FQGNSA. V trimming: 5 bases; J trimming: 2 bases; junction bases outside the gene matches: 8. The DNA for the CDR3 is TGTGCCAGCAGCCCAACCTCACAGGGGAACTATGGCTACACCTTC. This encodes CASSPTSQGNYGYTF.

The table lists this clonotype with a few counts. The J gene is TRBJ2-4, the V gene TRBV20-1; 7 bases fit TRBD1. The germline gives CDR1 DFQATT, CDR2 SNEGSKA (reference sequence). This CDR3 is built from 15 residues. After removal of 5 bases from V and 5 bases from J, the junction contained 12 bases not matched to a gene. The CDR3 region is CSAVRGRLVQNIQYF. The CDR3 DNA reads TGCAGTGCTGTGAGGGGGCGGCTGGTCCAAAACATTCAGTACTTC.

Comment on this clonotype: The junction shows a germline mismatch at one end, possibly a read error. The CDR3 nucleotides are TGTGCCAACAGTCCCCCAGCGGGGGGACCCTACGAGCAGTACTTC. Protein sequence: CANSPPAGGPYEQYF. The gene calls are TRBV12-3 or TRBV12-4 and TRBJ2-7; 9 bases are shared with TRBD2. The CDR3 is made up of 15 amino acids.

The chain recombines TRBV12-3 or TRBV12-4 with TRBJ2-5, with D possibly TRBD2 on 6 matching bases. This CDR3 spans 14 amino acids. Between the trimmed V and J ends, which lost 8 bases and 2 bases, there was a span of 15 bases. The CDR3 protein is CASAIGGAQETQYF. The CDR3 DNA reads TGTGCCAGCGCCATCGGAGGGGCACAAGAGACCCAGTACTTC.

CDR3 bases: TGCAGTGCTAATACAGGAACCTATAGCAATCAGCCCCAGCATTTT. This translates into CSANTGTYSNQPQHF. V is TRBV20-1 and J is TRBJ1-5; D is perhaps TRBD1 (5 bases). Germline V gene data show CDR1 as DFQATT and CDR2 as SNEGSKA (reference sequence). The CDR3 spans 15 residues. Between the trimmed V and J ends, which lost 4 bases and 0 bases, there was a span of 13 bases.

This clonotype was detected only a few times. The genes are TRBV20-1 and TRBJ2-5; weak D call: TRBD1 (5 bases). This CDR3 has 13 residues. Trimming left V 3 bases short and J 2 bases short, with 10 bases between. Germline V gene lookup returns CDR1 DFQATT and CDR2 SNEGSKA (reference sequence). CDR3 in amino acids: CSASRVRQETQYF. The CDR3 DNA follows: TGCAGTGCTAGCAGGGTCCGGCAAGAGACCCAGTACTTC.

This clonotype was found many times. The rearrangement uses TRBV18 and TRBJ2-6; D unclear. The CDR3 covers 14 residues. V lost 8 bases to trimming and J lost 1 base, with 9 bases between them. Looked up from germline, CDR1 is KGHSH and CDR2 is LQKENI. The CDR3 loop is CASSPGSGANVLTF. The CDR3 DNA is TGTGCCAGCAGCCCCGGGTCTGGGGCCAACGTCCTGACTTTC.

This clonotype was picked up many times. The chain has TRBV6-1 and TRBJ2-1; a possible D gene is TRBD1 (6 bases). Deletions cut 1 base from V and 2 bases from J, with 12 bases between. The CDR3 consists of 16 residues. Germline V CDR1 and CDR2: MNHNS, SASEGT. This CDR3 reads CASSEGSGQPYNEQFF. Here the CDR3 DNA reads TGTGCCAGCAGTGAAGGGAGTGGACAGCCCTACAATGAGCAGTTCTTC.

Only one count was recorded for this clonotype. J is TRBJ2-6 and V is TRBV6-1; TRBD1 matches 11 bases. The CDR3 loop spans 17 amino acids. V lost 6 bases and J lost 0; bases outside the gene matches: 4. Germline CDR1 MNHNS, CDR2 SASEGT. CDR3 region: CASSRTGGVSGANVLTF. Here the CDR3 DNA reads TGTGCCAGCAGCCGGACAGGGGGCGTCTCTGGGGCCAACGTCCTGACTTTC.

The rearrangement uses TRBV9 and TRBJ1-1, with TRBD1 identical over 10 bases. From germline, CDR1 is SGDLS and CDR2 YYNGEE. There are 14 residues in the CDR3. J gave up 11 bases and V 2 bases, and 9 bases lay outside the gene matches. For the CDR3, the DNA is TGTGCCAGCAGCGTCGGGGGGACAGGGGCAGTCGCTTTCTTT. This translates into CASSVGGTGAVAFF.

The rearrangement uses TRBV7-2 and TRBJ1-2; D is ambiguous. Germline V lookup: CDR1 SGHTA, CDR2 FQGNSA. The V end was cut by 2 bases, the J end by 8 bases, with 9 bases between. There are 12 residues in the CDR3. This CDR3 is CASSLSFSGYTF. The DNA of the CDR3 is TGTGCCAGCAGCTTAAGTTTCAGCGGCTACACCTTC.

This chain connects TRBV28 to TRBJ1-6; 8 nucleotides agree with TRBD1. Per the germline V gene, CDR1 is MDHEN and CDR2 is SYDVKM. This CDR3 is 14 amino acids long. V trimming: 3 bases; J trimming: 10 bases; junction bases outside the gene matches: 5. The CDR3: CASSLTQGESPLHF. In DNA form, the CDR3 reads TGTGCCAGCAGTTTGACACAGGGGGAATCACCCCTCCACTTT.

The chain carries TRBV7-9 and TRBJ2-7; no clear D gene. V lost 5 bases to trimming and J lost 3 bases, with 14 bases between them. The germline V gene encodes CDR1 SEHNR and CDR2 FQNEAQ (reference sequence). The CDR3 has 14 amino acids. CDR3 region: CASSQGIVYYEQYF. CDR3 in DNA: TGTGCCAGCAGCCAAGGCATAGTTTACTACGAGCAGTACTTC. Based on the CDR3 plus reference TRBV7-9 and TRBJ2-7, the full variable domain is DTGVSQNPRHKITKRGQNVTFRCDPISEHNRLYWYRQTLGQGPEFLTYFQNEAQLEKSRLLSDRFSAERPKGSFSTLEIQRTEQGDSAMYLCASSQGIVYYEQYFGPGTRLTVT.

With respect to this clonotype: This may be a read error: a much more frequent sequence differs by one nucleotide. The chain combines TRBV10-3 with TRBJ2-1, with TRBD1 as a possible D gene (6 bases). The CDR3 spans 13 residues. Germline CDR1 reads ENHRY; CDR2 reads SYGVKD. V lost 6 bases and J lost 10, with 16 bases in between. The CDR3 is CAIRAGATYEQFF. CDR3 bases: TGTGCCATCAGGGCAGGGGCCACCTACGAGCAGTTCTTC.

Of note for this clonotype: At one end, the junction sequence differs from germline, possibly due to a read error. The chain combines TRBV18 with TRBJ2-1; unclear D gene. Germline CDR1 is KGHSH and CDR2 is LQKENI. The CDR3 length is 12 residues. The CDR3 bases are TGTGCCAGCCCACCAGATTACAATGAGCAGTTCTTC. It is translated as CASPPDYNEQFF.

This chain uses TRBV11-1 with TRBJ1-4; 7 nucleotides match TRBD1. The trim removed 3 bases at V and 0 bases at J, leaving 19 bases unmatched. Germline V CDR1 and CDR2: SGHAT, FQDESV (reference sequence). This CDR3 spans 21 amino acids. For the CDR3, the DNA is TGTGCCAGCAGCTTGGTTGGTTGGGACAGTGCAGCTTCTGCAACTAATGAAAAACTGTTTTTT. Translation: CASSLVGWDSAASATNEKLFF.